This T cell receptor (beta chain) was captured by sequencing in a study of OX40 agonist ivuxolimab in advanced cancers. Whole-study context: Patients achieving partial responses numbered three: one hepatocellular carcinoma case and two cutaneous melanoma cases. Points from the study as a whole: Also showing low normalized T-cell clonal expansion were some of the nonresponders. With doses of 0.1 to 3.0 mg/kg, CD4+ and CD8+ blood T cells had undergone clonal expansion by week 6.

A remark on this clone: Its antigen is currently unknown.

TCRdb keeps only in-frame clones here, not all; method: immunoSEQ multiplex PCR. Seen here are over 40,000 clones, approximately 81% observed once, and the top ten hold approximately 4.6%. The sequence was obtained from an adult with an advanced solid tumor such as melanoma, head and neck, liver or kidney cancer. Sequencing used CD4+ or CD8+ T cells sorted from blood, obtained in a trial of the OX40 agonist ivuxolimab.

This CDR3 is CASSQRSGTGGNEQFF. DNA for the CDR3: TGCGCCAGCAGCCAGCGATCCGGGACAGGGGGCAATGAGCAGTTCTTC. The chain joins TRBV4-3 to TRBJ2-1; 11 bases are a match to TRBD1. Germline-derived CDR1 and CDR2 are LGHNA and YSLEER. The CDR3 consists of 16 residues. Trimming at V came to 3 bases and at J to 6 bases, leaving 7 bases not matched to a gene.